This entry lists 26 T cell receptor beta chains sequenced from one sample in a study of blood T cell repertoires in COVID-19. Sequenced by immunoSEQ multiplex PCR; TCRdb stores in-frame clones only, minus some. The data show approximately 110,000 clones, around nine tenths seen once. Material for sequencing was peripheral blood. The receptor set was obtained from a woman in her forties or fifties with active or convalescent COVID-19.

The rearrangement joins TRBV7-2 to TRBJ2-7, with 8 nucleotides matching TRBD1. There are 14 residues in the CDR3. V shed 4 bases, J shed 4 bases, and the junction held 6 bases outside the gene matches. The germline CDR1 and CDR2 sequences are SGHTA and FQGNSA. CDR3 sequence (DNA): TGTGCCAGCAGCTCACGGACAGGGAGTTACGAGCAGTACTTC. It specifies CASSSRTGSYEQYF.

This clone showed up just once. CDR3: CASSMRVGQETQYF. CDR3 nucleotide sequence: TGTGCCAGCAGTATGAGGGTCGGGCAAGAGACCCAGTACTTC. The chain uses TRBV6-5 and TRBJ2-5; possible D gene TRBD2, 5 bases. Germline lookup yields CDR1 MNHEY and CDR2 SVGAGI. CDR3 length: 14 amino acids. Trimming took 5 bases from V and 2 from J, leaving 12 bases between them.

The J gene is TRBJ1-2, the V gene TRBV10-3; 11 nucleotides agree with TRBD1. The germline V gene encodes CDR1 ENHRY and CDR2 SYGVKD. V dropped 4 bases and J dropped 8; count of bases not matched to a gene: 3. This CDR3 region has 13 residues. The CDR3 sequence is CAISGDRGVGYTF. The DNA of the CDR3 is TGTGCCATCAGTGGGGACAGGGGGGTCGGCTACACCTTC.

CDR3 bases: TGTGCCATCAGTGAGTCACAGGGATCCACTGAAGCTTTCTTT. Protein sequence: CAISESQGSTEAFF. The gene calls are TRBV10-3 and TRBJ1-1, with D possibly TRBD1 on 6 matching bases. The CDR3 extends over 14 amino acids. CDR1 and CDR2 from the germline V gene are ENHRY and SYGVKD. The V end was cut by 0 bases, the J end by 4 bases, with 9 bases between.

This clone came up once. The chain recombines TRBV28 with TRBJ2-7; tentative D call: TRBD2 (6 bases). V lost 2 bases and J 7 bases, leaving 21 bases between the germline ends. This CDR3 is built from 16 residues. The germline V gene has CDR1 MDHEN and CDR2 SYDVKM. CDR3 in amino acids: CASSLSGRPRGLEQYF. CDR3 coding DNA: TGTGCCAGCAGTTTAAGTGGGAGGCCCCGAGGTTTAGAGCAGTACTTC.

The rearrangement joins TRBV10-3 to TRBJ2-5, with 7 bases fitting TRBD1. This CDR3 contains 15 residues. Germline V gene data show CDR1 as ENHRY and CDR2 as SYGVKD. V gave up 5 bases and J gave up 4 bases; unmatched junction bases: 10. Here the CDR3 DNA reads TGTGCCATCAGTCCCTACCCGACAGGGATAGAGACCCAGTACTTC. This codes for CAISPYPTGIETQYF.

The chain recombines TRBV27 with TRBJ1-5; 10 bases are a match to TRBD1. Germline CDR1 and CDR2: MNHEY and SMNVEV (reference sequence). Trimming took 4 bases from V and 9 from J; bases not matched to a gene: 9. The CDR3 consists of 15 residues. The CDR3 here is CASSSLGTGDWPQHF. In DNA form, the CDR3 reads TGTGCCAGCAGTTCGCTGGGGACAGGGGACTGGCCCCAGCATTTT.

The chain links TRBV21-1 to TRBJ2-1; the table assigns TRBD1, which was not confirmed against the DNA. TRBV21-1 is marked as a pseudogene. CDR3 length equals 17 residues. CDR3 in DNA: TGTGCCAGCAGCAAATTCCGACAGGCTAACACCTACAATGAGCAGTTCTTC. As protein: CASSKFRQANTYNEQFF.

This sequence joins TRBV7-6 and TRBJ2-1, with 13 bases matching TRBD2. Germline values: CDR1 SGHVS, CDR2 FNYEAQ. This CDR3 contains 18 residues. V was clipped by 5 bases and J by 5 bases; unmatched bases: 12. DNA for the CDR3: TGTGCCAGCAGCCCTACGGGACTAGCGGGAATCTCGGACAATGAGCAGTTCTTC. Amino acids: CASSPTGLAGISDNEQFF.

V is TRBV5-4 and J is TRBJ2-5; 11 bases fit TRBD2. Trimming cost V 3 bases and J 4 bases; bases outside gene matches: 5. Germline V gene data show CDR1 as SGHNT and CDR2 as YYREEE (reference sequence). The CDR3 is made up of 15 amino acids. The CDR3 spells CASSSTSGVAETQYF. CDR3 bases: TGTGCCAGCAGCTCGACTAGCGGGGTCGCAGAGACCCAGTACTTC.

The CDR3 region is CASSQGQGTRKTQYF. The CDR3 coding sequence is TGTGCCAGCAGCCAGGGACAGGGCACGAGAAAGACCCAGTACTTC. The chain is built from TRBV3-1 (or the pseudogene TRBV3-2) and TRBJ2-5; 9 nucleotides line up with TRBD1. J was trimmed by 6 bases and V by 3 bases; bases with no gene match: 8. The CDR3 is 15 amino acids. Germline V gene sequence: CDR1 LGHDT, CDR2 YNNKEL (reference sequence).

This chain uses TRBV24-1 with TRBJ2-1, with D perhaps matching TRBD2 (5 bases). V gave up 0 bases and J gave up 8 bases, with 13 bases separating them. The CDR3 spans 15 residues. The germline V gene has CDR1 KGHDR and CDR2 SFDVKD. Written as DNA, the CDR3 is TGTGCCACCAGTGATTTGCAAATCGCGGGCGATGAGCAGTTCTTC. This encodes CATSDLQIAGDEQFF.

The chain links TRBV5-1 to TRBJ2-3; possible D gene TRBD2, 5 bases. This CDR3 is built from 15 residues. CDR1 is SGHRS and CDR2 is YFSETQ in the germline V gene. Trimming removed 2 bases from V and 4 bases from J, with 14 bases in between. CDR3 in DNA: TGCGCCAGCAGCTTTTCCGCGCAGGACTCAGATACGCAGTATTTT. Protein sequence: CASSFSAQDSDTQYF.

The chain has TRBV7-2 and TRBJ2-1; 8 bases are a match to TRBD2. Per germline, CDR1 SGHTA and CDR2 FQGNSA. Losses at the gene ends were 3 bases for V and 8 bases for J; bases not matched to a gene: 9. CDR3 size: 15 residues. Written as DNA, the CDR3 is TGTGCCAGCAGCTTCAGAGCGGGAGCGGGTGATGAGCAGTTCTTC. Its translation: CASSFRAGAGDEQFF.

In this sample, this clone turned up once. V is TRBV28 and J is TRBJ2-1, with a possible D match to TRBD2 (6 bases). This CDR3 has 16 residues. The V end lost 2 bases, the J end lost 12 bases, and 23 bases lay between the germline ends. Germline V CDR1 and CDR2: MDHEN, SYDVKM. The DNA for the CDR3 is TGTGCCAGCAGTTTAAGTTCGCGGGGACTCCCCCCAGGGCAGTTCTTC. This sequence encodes CASSLSSRGLPPGQFF.

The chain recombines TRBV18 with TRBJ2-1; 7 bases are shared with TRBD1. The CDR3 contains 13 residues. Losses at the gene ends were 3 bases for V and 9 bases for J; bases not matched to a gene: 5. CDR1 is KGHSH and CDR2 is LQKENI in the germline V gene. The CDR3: CASSPQGGSEQFF. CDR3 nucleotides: TGTGCCAGCTCACCGCAAGGGGGCAGTGAGCAGTTCTTC.

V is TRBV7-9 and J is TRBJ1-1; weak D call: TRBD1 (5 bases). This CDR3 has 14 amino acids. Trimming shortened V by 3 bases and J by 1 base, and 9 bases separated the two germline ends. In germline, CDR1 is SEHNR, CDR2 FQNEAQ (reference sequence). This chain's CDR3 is CASSFQGTNTEAFF. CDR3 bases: TGTGCCAGCAGCTTTCAGGGTACGAACACTGAAGCTTTCTTT.

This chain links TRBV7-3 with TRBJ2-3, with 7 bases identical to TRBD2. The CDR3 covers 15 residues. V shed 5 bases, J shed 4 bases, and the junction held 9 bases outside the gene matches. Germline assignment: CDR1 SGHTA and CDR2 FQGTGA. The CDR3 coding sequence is TGTGCCAGCAGCCGCCAGAGCGGGAAGGCAGATACGCAGTATTTT. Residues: CASSRQSGKADTQYF.

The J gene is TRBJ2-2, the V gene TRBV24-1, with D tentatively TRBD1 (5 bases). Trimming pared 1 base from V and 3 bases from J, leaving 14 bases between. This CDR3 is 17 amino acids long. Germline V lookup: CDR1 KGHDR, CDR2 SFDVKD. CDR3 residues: CATSDFGKKGYTGELFF. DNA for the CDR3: TGTGCCACCAGTGATTTTGGCAAGAAGGGGTACACCGGGGAGCTGTTTTTT.

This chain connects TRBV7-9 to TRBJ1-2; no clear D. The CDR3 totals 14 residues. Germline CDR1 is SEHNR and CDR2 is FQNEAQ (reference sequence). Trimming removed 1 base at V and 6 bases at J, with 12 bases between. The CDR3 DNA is TGTGCCAGCAGCTTAGAGATCAGGCGGGATGGCTACACCTTC. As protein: CASSLEIRRDGYTF.

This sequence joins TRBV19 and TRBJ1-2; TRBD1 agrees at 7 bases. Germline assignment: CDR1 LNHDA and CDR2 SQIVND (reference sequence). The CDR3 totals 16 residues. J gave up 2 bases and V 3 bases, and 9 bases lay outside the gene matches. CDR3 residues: CASSMLRGQRNYGYTF. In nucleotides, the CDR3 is TGTGCCAGTAGTATGTTAAGGGGGCAAAGAAACTATGGCTACACCTTC.

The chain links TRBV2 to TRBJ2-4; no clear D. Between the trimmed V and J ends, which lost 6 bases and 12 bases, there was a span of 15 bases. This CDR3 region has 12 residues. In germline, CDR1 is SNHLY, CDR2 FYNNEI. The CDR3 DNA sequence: TGTGCCAGCAGAGAGCAGGCTCGTTCTCAGTACTTC. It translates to CASREQARSQYF.

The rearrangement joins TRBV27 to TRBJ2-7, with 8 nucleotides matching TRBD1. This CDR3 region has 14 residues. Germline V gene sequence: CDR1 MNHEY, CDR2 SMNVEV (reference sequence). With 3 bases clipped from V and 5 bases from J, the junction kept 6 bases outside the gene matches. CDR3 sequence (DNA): TGTGCCAGCAGTTTGGGTCAGGGGGCCCACGAGCAGTACTTC. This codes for CASSLGQGAHEQYF.

CDR3 amino acids: CASLSQGGDTQYF. The DNA for the CDR3 is TGCGCCAGTCTATCTCAAGGCGGAGATACGCAGTATTTT. The chain carries TRBV5-1 and TRBJ2-3; D remains unclear. V was clipped by 8 bases and J by 5 bases, with 15 bases between them. CDR3 size: 13 residues. Germline V gives CDR1 SGHRS, CDR2 YFSETQ.

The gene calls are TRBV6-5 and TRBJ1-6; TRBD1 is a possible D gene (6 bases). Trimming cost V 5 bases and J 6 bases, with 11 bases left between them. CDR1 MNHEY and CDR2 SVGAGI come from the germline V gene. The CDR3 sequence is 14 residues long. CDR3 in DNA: TGTGCCAGCAGTCGGACAGTAGCTAATTCACCCCTCCACTTT. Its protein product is CASSRTVANSPLHF.

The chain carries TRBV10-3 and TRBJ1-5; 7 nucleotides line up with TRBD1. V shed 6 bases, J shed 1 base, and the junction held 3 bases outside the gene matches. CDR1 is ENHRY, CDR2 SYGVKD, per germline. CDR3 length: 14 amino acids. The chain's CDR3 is CAISQTGSNQPQHF. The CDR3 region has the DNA TGTGCCATCAGCCAGACAGGGAGCAATCAGCCCCAGCATTTT.